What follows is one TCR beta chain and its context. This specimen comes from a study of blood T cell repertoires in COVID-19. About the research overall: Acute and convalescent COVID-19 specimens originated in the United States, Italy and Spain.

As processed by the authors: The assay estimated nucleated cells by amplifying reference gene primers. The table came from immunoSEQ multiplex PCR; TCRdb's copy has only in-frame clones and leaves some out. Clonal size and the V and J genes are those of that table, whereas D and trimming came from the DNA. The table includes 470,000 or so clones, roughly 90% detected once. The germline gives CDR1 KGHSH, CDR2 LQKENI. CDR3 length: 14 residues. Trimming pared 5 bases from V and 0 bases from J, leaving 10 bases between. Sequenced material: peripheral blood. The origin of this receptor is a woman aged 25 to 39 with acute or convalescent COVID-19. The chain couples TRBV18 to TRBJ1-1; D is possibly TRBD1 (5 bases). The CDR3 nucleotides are TGTGCCAGCTCAGCGGGACTCATGAACACTGAAGCTTTCTTT. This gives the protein CASSAGLMNTEAFF.